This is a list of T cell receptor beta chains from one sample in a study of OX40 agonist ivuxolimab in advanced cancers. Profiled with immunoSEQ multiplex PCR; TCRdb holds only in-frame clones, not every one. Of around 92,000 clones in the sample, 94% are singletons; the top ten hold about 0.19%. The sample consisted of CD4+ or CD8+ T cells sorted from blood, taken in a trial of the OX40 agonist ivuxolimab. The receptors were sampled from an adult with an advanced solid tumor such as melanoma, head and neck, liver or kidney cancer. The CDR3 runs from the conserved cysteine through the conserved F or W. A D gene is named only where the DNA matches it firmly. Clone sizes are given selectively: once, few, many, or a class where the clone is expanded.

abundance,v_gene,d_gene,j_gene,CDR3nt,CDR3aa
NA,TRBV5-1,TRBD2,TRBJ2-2,TGCGCCAGCAGCTTGGAGTCTAGCGGGAGCGGGGAGCTGTTTTTT,CASSLESSGSGELFF
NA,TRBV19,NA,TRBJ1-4,TGTGCCAGTAGTTCCTACAGGGAGGCCACTAATGAAAAACTGTTTTTT,CASSSYREATNEKLFF
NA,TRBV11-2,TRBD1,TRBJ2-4,TGTGCCAGCAGCTCCGGGACAGGGGGCGGTCACATTCAGTACTTC,CASSSGTGGGHIQYF
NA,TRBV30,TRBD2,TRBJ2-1,TGTGCCTGGGACAGGGGAAGGACTAGCGGGACACTCAATGAGCAGTTCTTC,CAWDRGRTSGTLNEQFF
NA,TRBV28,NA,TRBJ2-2,TGTGCCAGCAGTTTTAGGGGATCGGGATCTGCCGGGGAGCTGTTTTTT,CASSFRGSGSAGELFF
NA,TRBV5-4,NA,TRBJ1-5,TGCGCCAGCAGCCAAGATAGTTTCGCCGGGGATCAGCCCCAGCATTTT,CASSQDSFAGDQPQHF
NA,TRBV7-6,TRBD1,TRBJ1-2,TGTGCCAGCAGCTTAGAACCAGGGGGAATGGCCTACTATGGCTACACCTTC,CASSLEPGGMAYYGYTF
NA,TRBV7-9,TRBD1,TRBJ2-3,TGTGCCAGCAGCTTATTTGGGACAGGGAGGGATACGCAGTATTTT,CASSLFGTGRDTQYF
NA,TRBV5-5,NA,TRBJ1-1,TGTGCCAGCAGCTTTAAGGGGTGGACTGAAGCTTTCTTT,CASSFKGWTEAFF
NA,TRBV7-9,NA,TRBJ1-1,TGTGCCAGCAGCTTAGGGTTCCCGGGGAAAGCTTTCTTT,CASSLGFPGKAFF
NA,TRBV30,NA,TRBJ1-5,TGTGCCTGGAGTGTGAGGGGTCAGCCCCAGCATTTT,CAWSVRGQPQHF
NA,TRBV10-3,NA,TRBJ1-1,TGTGCCATCAGTGAGACAATGGGTGAAGCTTTCTTT,CAISETMGEAFF
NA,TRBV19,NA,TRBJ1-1,TGTGCCAGTAGTATGACCCCCCAGGGGATGAACACTGAAGCTTTCTTT,CASSMTPQGMNTEAFF
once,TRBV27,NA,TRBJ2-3,TGTGCCAGCATGGGGGTAGGTGGGACAGATACGCAGTATTTT,CASMGVGGTDTQYF
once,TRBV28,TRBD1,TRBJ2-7,TGTGCCAGCAGAACAGGGGTCTACGAGCAGTACTTC,CASRTGVYEQYF
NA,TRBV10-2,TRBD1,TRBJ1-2,TGCGCCAGCGGGGACAGGGGTTGGGTGTCTGATGGCTACACCTTC,CASGDRGWVSDGYTF
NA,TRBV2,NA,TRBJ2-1,TGTGCCAGCAGTGGACAGTACAATGAGCAGTTCTTC,CASSGQYNEQFF
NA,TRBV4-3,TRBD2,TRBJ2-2,TGCGCCAGCAGCCCGGAAGGACTAGCGGGAAACACCGGGGAGCTGTTTTTT,CASSPEGLAGNTGELFF
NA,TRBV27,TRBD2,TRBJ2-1,TGTGCCAGCAGAGGGGGGGCCGGGACTAGCTCCTACAATGAGCAGTTCTTC,CASRGGAGTSSYNEQFF
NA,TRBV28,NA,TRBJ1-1,TGTGCCAGCAGGGATACAGTACAGTCGGCTTTCTTT,CASRDTVQSAFF
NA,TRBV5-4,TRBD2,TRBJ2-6,TGTGCCAGCAGCTTTAGCGGGAGGGCCAACGTCCTGACTTTC,CASSFSGRANVLTF